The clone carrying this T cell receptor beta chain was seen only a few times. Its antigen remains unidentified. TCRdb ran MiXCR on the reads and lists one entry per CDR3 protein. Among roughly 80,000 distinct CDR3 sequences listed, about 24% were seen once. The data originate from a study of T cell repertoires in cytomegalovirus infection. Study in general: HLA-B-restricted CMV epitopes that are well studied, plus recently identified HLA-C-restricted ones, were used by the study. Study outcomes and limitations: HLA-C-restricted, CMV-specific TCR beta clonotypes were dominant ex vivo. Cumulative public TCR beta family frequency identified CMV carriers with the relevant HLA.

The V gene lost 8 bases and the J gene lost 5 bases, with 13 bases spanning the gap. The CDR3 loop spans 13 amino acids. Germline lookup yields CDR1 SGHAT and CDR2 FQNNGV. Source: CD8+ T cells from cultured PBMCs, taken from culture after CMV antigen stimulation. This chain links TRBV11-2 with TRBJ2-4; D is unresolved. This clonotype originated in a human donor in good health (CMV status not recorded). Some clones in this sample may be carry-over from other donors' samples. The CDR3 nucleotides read TGTGCCAGCGCCCTTGGGTCGGAAAACATTCAGTACTTC. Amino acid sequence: CASALGSENIQYF.